Listed here is a single T cell receptor (beta chain). Its specificity is unknown. For the second PCR, which ran for about 6 to 11 cycles, a sample-barcoded 5' primer and a J-beta primer mix were used. With 12 random nucleotides, a template-switch adaptor tagged each individual cDNA molecule. Sequencing yielded, for each sample, at least 3 million paired-end reads carrying CDR3. TCRdb re-derived calls from the 5' RACE reads in MiXCR, one entry per CDR3 protein. The table has some 640,000 distinct CDR3 sequences, roughly 31% seen once. This sample was taken from a study of blood T cells in healthy people across ages. The CDR3 has 16 residues. The germline gives CDR1 MGHRA, CDR2 YSYEKL. Unmatched junction bases numbered 8, after V lost 3 bases and J lost 9 bases. Study-level results: When one million T cells were used, diversity estimates were thought to be underestimates.

Material for sequencing was blood. The rearrangement joins TRBV4-1 to TRBJ2-1; TRBD2 matches 13 bases. The clonotype comes from a woman of 80 years or more in good health. The CDR3 region has the DNA TGCGCCAGCAGCCAGCGGGGACTAGCGGGGCTCAGTGAGCAGTTCTTC. Protein product: CASSQRGLAGLSEQFF.